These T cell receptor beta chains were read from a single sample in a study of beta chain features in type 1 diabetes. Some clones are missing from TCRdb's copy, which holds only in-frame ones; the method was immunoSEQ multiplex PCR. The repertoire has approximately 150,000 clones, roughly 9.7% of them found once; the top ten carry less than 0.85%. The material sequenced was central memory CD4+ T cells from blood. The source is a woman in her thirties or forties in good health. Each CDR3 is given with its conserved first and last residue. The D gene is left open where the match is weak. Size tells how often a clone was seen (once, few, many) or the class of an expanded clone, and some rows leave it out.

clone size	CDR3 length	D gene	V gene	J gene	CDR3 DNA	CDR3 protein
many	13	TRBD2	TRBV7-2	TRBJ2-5	TGTGCCAGCAGCTTAGGGACTAGCGGGGGCCTATACTTC	CASSLGTSGGLYF
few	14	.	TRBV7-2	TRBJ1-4	TGTGCCAGCAGCCTGGGACACGCAAATGAAAAACTGTTTTTT	CASSLGHANEKLFF
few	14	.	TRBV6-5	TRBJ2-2	TGTGCCAGCAGGAGGGGGTTGGACACCGGGGAGCTGTTTTTT	CASRRGLDTGELFF
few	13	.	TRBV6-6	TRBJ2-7	TGTGCCAGCAGTTCGACAGGTATCTACGAGCAGTACTTC	CASSSTGIYEQYF
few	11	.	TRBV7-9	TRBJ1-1	TGTGCCAGCAGCTTAGACTTCGAAGCTTTCTTT	CASSLDFEAFF
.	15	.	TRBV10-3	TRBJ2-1	TGTGCCATCAGTACCGGGGTGGGGGCGTACAATGAGCAGTTCTTC	CAISTGVGAYNEQFF
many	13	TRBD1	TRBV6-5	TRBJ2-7	TGTGCCAGCAGTTCGGACAGGGGGCGCGAGCAGTACTTC	CASSSDRGREQYF
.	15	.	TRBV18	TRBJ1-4	TGTGCCAGCTCACCACCGTCGAGCGGAGGAGAAAAACTGTTTTTT	CASSPPSSGGEKLFF
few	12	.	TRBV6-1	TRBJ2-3	TGTGCCAGCAGCGTACGCAGAGATACGCAGTATTTT	CASSVRRDTQYF
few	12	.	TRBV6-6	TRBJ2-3	TGTGCCAGCAGACCCGGGGCAGATACGCAGTATTTT	CASRPGADTQYF
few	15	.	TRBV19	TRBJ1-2	TGTGCCAGTAGTACCACCAGGGAGGCTCACTATGGCTACACCTTC	CASSTTREAHYGYTF
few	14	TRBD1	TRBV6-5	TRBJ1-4	TGTGCCAGCAGTAACCGGGACAGGGGGTTTGCACTGTTTTTT	CASSNRDRGFALFF
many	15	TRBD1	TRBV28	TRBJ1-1	TGTGCCAGCAGCTTACAGGGGTCGGGTATCATTGAAGCTTTCTTT	CASSLQGSGIIEAFF
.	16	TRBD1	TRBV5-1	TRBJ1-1	TGCGCCAGCAGCTTCCGGACAGGGGTTAAGAACACTGAAGCTTTCTTT	CASSFRTGVKNTEAFF
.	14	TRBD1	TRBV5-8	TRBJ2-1	TGTGCCAGCACCATGACAGGGATTGTCAGTGAGCAGTTCTTC	CASTMTGIVSEQFF
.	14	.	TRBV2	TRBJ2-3	TGTGCCAGCAGGGGGGACACCCGCACAGATACGCAGTATTTT	CASRGDTRTDTQYF
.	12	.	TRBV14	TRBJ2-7	TGTGCCAGCAGCCAAGATGGGGCAAAGCAGTACTTC	CASSQDGAKQYF
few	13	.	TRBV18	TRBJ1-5	TGTGCCAGCTCAGAAAACAGGGAACAGCCCCAGCATTTT	CASSENREQPQHF
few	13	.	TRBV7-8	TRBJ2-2	TGTGCCAGCAGCCCCGAGGGAGCCGGGGAGCTGTTTTTT	CASSPEGAGELFF
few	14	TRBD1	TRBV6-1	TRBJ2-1	TGTGCCAGCAGTGTCTGGGGACAGGGGAATGAGCAGTTCTTC	CASSVWGQGNEQFF
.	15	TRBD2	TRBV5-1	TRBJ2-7	TGCGCCAGCAGCTTGGAACTAGCGGCGCCTATAGAGCAGTACTTC	CASSLELAAPIEQYF
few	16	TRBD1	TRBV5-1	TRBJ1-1	TGCGCCAGCAGCTTCCCCCTTCAGGGGGCGGACACTGAAGCTTTCTTT	CASSFPLQGADTEAFF
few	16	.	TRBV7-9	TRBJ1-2	TGTGCCAGCAGCTTAGGAGGACAGCTTATCAGCTATGGCTACACCTTC	CASSLGGQLISYGYTF
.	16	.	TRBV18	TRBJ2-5	TGTGCCAGCTCACCCTTGACCCCCAGGGTCCAAGAGACCCAGTACTTC	CASSPLTPRVQETQYF
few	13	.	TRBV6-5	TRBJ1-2	TGTGCCAGCAGTGGGGACAAGAACTATGGCTACACCTTC	CASSGDKNYGYTF
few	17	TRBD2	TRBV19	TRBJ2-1	TGTGCCAGTAGTACTCCCGGGGGGGCTCCGGGGGCCAATGAGCAGTTCTTC	CASSTPGGAPGANEQFF
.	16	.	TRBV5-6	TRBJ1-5	TGTGCCAGCAGCTTTGGAGGGACTGGCAGCAATCAGCCCCAGCATTTT	CASSFGGTGSNQPQHF
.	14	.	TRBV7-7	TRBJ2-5	TGTGCCAGCAGCCCCAGGAACCGACCAGAGACCCAGTACTTC	CASSPRNRPETQYF
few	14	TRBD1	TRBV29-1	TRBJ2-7	TGCAGCGTGTCGGTGGGGGACAGTTCCTACGAGCAGTACTTC	CSVSVGDSSYEQYF